This TCR beta chain appears in the sequencing data of a study of vaccination effects on CD4 cells after COVID-19. Study results and caveats: Missing from the study were early post-infection timepoints, and its convalescent patients were few.

Worth noting for this clone: Its antigen is unidentified.

In the ViraFEST assay, antigen-specific CD4+ clonotypes were identified by expansion after peptide-pool stimulation. At the end of roughly 9 days of culture, CD4+ T cells were isolated. Previously uninfected by SARS-CoV-2, the vaccine recipients also showed negative nucleocapsid antibodies. Between the trimmed V and J ends, which lost 3 bases and 7 bases, there was a span of 9 bases. The CDR3 runs to 12 residues. Generated by immunoSEQ multiplex PCR, the TCRdb table keeps only in-frame clones and is missing some. The repertoire holds 20,000 to 25,000 clones, with around 74% as singletons. The chain couples TRBV12-3 or TRBV12-4 to TRBJ2-5, with D unresolved. This receptor was obtained from a human donor who received a COVID-19 vaccine. This specimen was CD4+ T cells from PBMCs cultured with HCoV-NL63 spike peptides, taken before COVID-19 vaccination. Written as DNA, the CDR3 is TGTGCCAGCAGTTTTCCCATTGGGACCCAGTACTTC. Amino acids: CASSFPIGTQYF.